A selection of T cell receptor beta chains follows, all from one sample in a study of blood T cell repertoires in COVID-19. Profiling relied on immunoSEQ multiplex PCR, and the TCRdb table lists in-frame clones only, not all of them. This table holds 150,000 or so clones, around 86% found once. The material sequenced was peripheral blood. The receptors derive from a woman aged 70 to 79 with COVID-19, enrolled during active disease. Both conserved end residues are part of each CDR3. D genes are given only for firm matches. Clone sizes are given selectively: once, few, many, or a class where the clone is expanded.

J gene	D gene	clone size	V gene	CDR3 protein	CDR3 DNA
TRBJ2-5	TRBD2	-	TRBV9	CASSVEGTSGRTQYF	TGTGCCAGCAGCGTAGAAGGGACTAGTGGCCGGACCCAGTACTTC
TRBJ2-5	TRBD1	-	TRBV5-6	CASSLTGQGDWETQYF	TGTGCCAGCAGCTTGACGGGACAGGGGGACTGGGAGACCCAGTACTTC
TRBJ1-1	TRBD1	few	TRBV5-1	CASSPRGLNTEAFF	TGCGCCAGCAGTCCCAGGGGGCTGAACACTGAAGCTTTCTTT
TRBJ2-1	-	-	TRBV11-3	CASSLVAGANEQFF	TGTGCCAGCAGCTTAGTGGCAGGGGCAAATGAGCAGTTCTTC
TRBJ2-5	TRBD2	-	TRBV5-4	CASSLKAGGETQYF	TGTGCCAGCAGCTTGAAAGCGGGGGGAGAGACCCAGTACTTC
TRBJ1-4	-	-	TRBV29-1	CSVRVGGKEKLFF	TGCAGCGTTCGGGTGGGGGGAAAGGAAAAACTGTTTTTT
TRBJ1-2	TRBD1	-	TRBV28	CASRAGQGYGYTF	TGTGCCAGCAGGGCCGGACAGGGATATGGCTACACCTTC
TRBJ1-1	-	-	TRBV12-5	CASGLVFDHGRAARNTEAFF	TGTGCTAGTGGTTTGGTATTCGACCATGGGAGAGCGGCCAGGAACACTGAAGCTTTCTTT
TRBJ1-1	-	-	TRBV30	CAWSQGGGTEAFF	TGTGCCTGGAGTCAGGGAGGAGGCACTGAAGCTTTCTTT
TRBJ2-7	-	-	TRBV6-6	CASTKMTEGEQYF	TGTGCCAGCACCAAAATGACAGAAGGGGAGCAGTACTTC
TRBJ2-2	-	few	TRBV11-2	CASSLDSQNTGELFF	TGTGCCAGCAGCTTAGATTCCCAGAACACCGGGGAGCTGTTTTTT
TRBJ1-4	-	-	TRBV4-2	CASSLREGLEKLFF	TGTGCCAGCAGCCTCAGGGAGGGTCTCGAAAAACTGTTTTTT
TRBJ2-7	TRBD2	-	TRBV19	CATQERGGNTYEQYF	TGTGCCACCCAAGAGCGGGGGGGGAACACCTACGAGCAGTACTTC
TRBJ1-5	-	-	TRBV24-1	CATSDSGGLGSNQPQHF	TGTGCCACCAGTGATTCGGGGGGGCTGGGGAGCAATCAGCCCCAGCATTTT
TRBJ1-3	-	-	TRBV11-3	CASSSLSGNTIYF	TGTGCCAGCAGCTCTCTCTCTGGAAACACCATATATTTT
TRBJ1-2	-	-	TRBV28	CASSFDSVYGYTF	TGTGCCAGCAGTTTCGACAGCGTCTATGGCTACACCTTC
TRBJ2-1	TRBD2	-	TRBV30	CAWSVGTSGVRNEQFF	TGTGCCTGGAGTGTTGGGACTAGCGGCGTGAGGAATGAGCAGTTCTTC
TRBJ2-5	TRBD1	once	TRBV19	CASRTTGLETQYF	TGTGCCAGTAGGACGACAGGGCTAGAGACCCAGTACTTC
TRBJ2-5	TRBD2	-	TRBV6-5	CASRAPGGAQYF	TGTGCCAGCAGGGCCCCGGGGGGGGCCCAGTACTTC
TRBJ1-2	-	few	TRBV30	CAWSVGGAGYTF	TGTGCCTGGAGTGTAGGTGGGGCAGGCTACACCTTC
TRBJ2-4	-	-	TRBV4-1	CASSQDHPRGDIQYF	TGCGCCAGCAGCCAAGATCACCCCCGCGGGGACATTCAGTACTTC
TRBJ1-4	-	-	TRBV18	CASSPSGEKLFF	TGTGCCAGCTCACCATCTGGCGAAAAACTGTTTTTT
TRBJ2-1	TRBD2	large	TRBV4-2	CASNSIGGNEQFF	TGTGCCAGCAACTCGATCGGGGGGAATGAGCAGTTCTTC
TRBJ1-6	-	-	TRBV5-4	CASRRAGADSPLHF	TGTGCCAGCAGGCGGGCGGGGGCGGATTCACCCCTCCACTTT
TRBJ1-5	-	-	TRBV6-2/TRBV6-3	CASSLDYNQPQHF	TGTGCCAGCAGTTTGGACTACAATCAGCCCCAGCATTTT
TRBJ2-2	-	-	TRBV4-2	CASSPRHPSGTGELFF	TGTGCCAGCAGCCCCCGACACCCGTCGGGGACCGGGGAGCTGTTTTTT